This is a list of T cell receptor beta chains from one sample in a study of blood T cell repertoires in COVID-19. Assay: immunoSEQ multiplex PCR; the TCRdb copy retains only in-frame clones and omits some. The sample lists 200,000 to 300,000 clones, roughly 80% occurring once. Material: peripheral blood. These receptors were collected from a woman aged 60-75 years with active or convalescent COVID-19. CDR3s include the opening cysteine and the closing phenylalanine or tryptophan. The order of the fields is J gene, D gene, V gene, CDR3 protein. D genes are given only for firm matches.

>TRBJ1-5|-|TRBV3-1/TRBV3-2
CASSQESGWNQPQHF
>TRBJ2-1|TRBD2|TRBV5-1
CASSLGLAGGYSEQFF
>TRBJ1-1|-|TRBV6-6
CASSSRASAFF
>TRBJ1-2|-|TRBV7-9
CASSLPPGTWGGYTF
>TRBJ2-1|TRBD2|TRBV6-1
CASSERGSGSPNEQFF
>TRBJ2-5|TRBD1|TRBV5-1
CASSYRDRGRQETQYF
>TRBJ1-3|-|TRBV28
CASSSGAISGNTIYF
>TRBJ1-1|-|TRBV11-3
CASSLNVPLAGSNTEAFF
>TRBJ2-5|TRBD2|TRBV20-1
CSASPLAGVQETQYF
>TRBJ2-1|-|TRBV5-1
CASSFSRGTGKYNEQFF
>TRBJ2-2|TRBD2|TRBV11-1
CASRTGPGGTGELFF
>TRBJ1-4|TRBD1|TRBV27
CASSRQGENEKLFF
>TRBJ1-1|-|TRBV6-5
CASERGGNTEAFF
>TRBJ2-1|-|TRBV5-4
CASSLDVSSYNEQFF
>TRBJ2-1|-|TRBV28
CASSLIGGYNEQFF
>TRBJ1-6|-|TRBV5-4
CASSLRGGQNSPLHF
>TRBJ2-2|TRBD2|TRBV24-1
CATLGLAGGNTGELFF
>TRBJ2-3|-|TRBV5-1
CASSPSLDRFTDTQYF
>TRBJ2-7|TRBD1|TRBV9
CASSASGTGATKQYF
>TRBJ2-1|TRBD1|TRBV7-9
CASSTRTGGNEQFF
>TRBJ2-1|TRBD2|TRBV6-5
CASSYRAGGANEQFF
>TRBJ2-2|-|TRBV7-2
CASTRRLASTGELFF
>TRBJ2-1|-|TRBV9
CASSPRVRSDNEQFF
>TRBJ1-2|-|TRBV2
CASSDPQAGYTF
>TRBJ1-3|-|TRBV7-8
CASSFRHPGNTIYF
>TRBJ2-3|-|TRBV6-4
CASSVDRADTQYF
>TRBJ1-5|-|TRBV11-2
CASSLSFGRVGQPQHF
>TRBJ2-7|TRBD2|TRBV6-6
CASSSGLAGATYEQYF
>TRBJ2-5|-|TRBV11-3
CASSRGAGAETQYF
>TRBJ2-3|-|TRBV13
CASSLDAGGSTDTQYF
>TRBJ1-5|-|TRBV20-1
CSASPGTGPQHF
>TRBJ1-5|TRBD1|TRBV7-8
CASSSGQGRQPQHF
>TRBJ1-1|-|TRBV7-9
CASSSSFENTEAFF
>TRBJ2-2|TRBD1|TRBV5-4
CASSPYKTGLNTGELFF
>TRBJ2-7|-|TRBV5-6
CASSFQGLNEQYF